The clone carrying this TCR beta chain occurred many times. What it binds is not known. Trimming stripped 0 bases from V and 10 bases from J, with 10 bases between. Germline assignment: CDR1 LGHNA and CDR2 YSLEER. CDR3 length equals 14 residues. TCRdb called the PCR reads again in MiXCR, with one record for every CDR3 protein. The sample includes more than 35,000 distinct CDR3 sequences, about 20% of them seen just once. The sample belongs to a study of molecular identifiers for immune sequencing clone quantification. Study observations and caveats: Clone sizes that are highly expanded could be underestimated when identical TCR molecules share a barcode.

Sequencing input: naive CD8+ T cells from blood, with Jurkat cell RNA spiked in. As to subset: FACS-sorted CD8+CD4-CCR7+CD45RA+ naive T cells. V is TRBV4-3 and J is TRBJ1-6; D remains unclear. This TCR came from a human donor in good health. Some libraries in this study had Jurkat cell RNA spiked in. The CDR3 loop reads CASSQESRGSPLHF. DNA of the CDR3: TGCGCCAGCAGCCAAGAATCCCGGGGATCACCCCTCCACTTT.